A single T cell receptor beta chain is shown here with its context. This sample was included in a study of blood T cell repertoires in COVID-19. At the level of the study: T cells, B-cell-depleted T cells, or PBMCs supplied cDNA or gDNA.

Per germline, CDR1 GTSNPN and CDR2 SVGIG (reference sequence). V lost 3 bases and J lost 4, with 16 bases in between. The CDR3 consists of 14 residues. Clones were read by immunoSEQ multiplex PCR, and TCRdb kept only the in-frame ones, dropping some. The sample shows some 150,000 clones, about 80% of them seen only once. This TCR came from a human donor in a cohort sampled during active COVID-19. V gene TRBV30 combines with J gene TRBJ2-7; a weak D match, TRBD1 (6 bases). The sequencing sample was made of peripheral blood. CDR3 coding DNA: TGTGCCTGGAGAACCCGGGACATTTCGTACGAGCAGTACTTC. Translated, it gives CAWRTRDISYEQYF.